Below, one TCR beta chain is given with its context. The record originates from a study of T cell responses to AZD1222 COVID-19 vaccine. The length of the CDR3 is 17 residues. Losses at the gene ends were 4 bases for V and 0 bases for J; bases not matched to a gene: 9. Germline V gene data show CDR1 as SGHRS and CDR2 as YFSETQ. Generated by immunoSEQ multiplex PCR, the TCRdb table keeps only in-frame clones and is missing some. The sample gives tens of thousands of clones, about 90% of which show up once; 15% to 20% is in the top ten. The receptor's source is an adult in good health. Sequenced here: peripheral blood, sampled on day 0 of AZD1222 vaccination. V gene TRBV5-1 combines with J gene TRBJ2-1; the match to TRBD2 covers 8 bases. In nucleotides, the CDR3 is TGCGCCAGCAGCGACGTAATGGGACTAGTCTCCTACAATGAGCAGTTCTTC. Amino acid sequence: CASSDVMGLVSYNEQFF. Using reference TRBV5-1 and TRBJ2-1 for the parts outside the CDR3, the full variable domain is KAGVTQTPRYLIKTRGQQVTLSCSPISGHRSVSWYQQTPGQGLQFLFEYFSETQRNKGNFPGRFSGRQFSNSRSEMNVSTLELGDSALYLCASSDVMGLVSYNEQFFGPGTRLTVL.